This T cell receptor beta chain was captured in a study of molecular identifiers for immune sequencing clone quantification. The use of previously described methods and listed TCR primers produced the bulk TCR libraries. TCRdb reanalysed the PCR reads using MiXCR and keeps one entry per CDR3 protein. The data show 400,000 to 600,000 distinct CDR3 sequences, with about 26% seen just once and around 0.76% held by the top ten. General observations from the study: For effector cells, clones above 20 RNA copies held over 99% of molecules; for naive cells, under 1%. Molecules of identical TCR sharing a barcode could underestimate highly expanded clone sizes.

This CDR3 contains 15 residues. Germline V gene sequence: CDR1 MRHNA, CDR2 SNTAGT. V was clipped by 0 bases and J by 3 bases; unmatched bases: 2. The table lists this clonotype with a few counts. The target antigen is unknown. The origin of this receptor is a human donor in good health. Some libraries in this study had Jurkat cell RNA spiked in. V and J are TRBV6-4 and TRBJ2-1, with 7 nucleotides matching TRBD2. Sequencing used naive CD8+ T cells from blood, with Jurkat cell RNA spiked in. Stated subset: FACS-sorted CD8+CD4-CCR7+CD45RA+ naive T cells. The DNA for the CDR3 is TGTGCCAGCAGTGACTCACTAGCGAACTACAATGAGCAGTTCTTC. This translates into CASSDSLANYNEQFF.